This is a list of T cell receptor beta chains from one sample in a study of blood T cells in healthy people across ages. TCRdb itself ran the 5' RACE reads through MiXCR, one entry per CDR3 protein. The sample consists of about 1.4 million distinct CDR3 sequences, around 55% of them appearing once. The source material was blood. The receptors derive from a man younger than 35 in good health. CDR3s include the opening cysteine and the closing phenylalanine or tryptophan. Fields, in order: CDR3 protein, clone size, V gene, J gene. For some rows the clone size is stated as once, few or many, or as a class when expanded; others skip it.

CDR3 protein: CASSQRLGNYEQYF
clone size: few
V gene: TRBV7-8
J gene: TRBJ2-7

CDR3 protein: CASSFGRVASYEQYF
clone size: -
V gene: TRBV5-1
J gene: -

CDR3 protein: CASSPPGGRLQETQYF
clone size: -
V gene: TRBV7-9
J gene: TRBJ2-5

CDR3 protein: CASSSEQPQHF
clone size: -
V gene: TRBV6-1
J gene: TRBJ1-5

CDR3 protein: CSARPSGLGGVLFF
clone size: -
V gene: TRBV20-1
J gene: TRBJ2-1

CDR3 protein: CASSPERTRRDTQYF
clone size: few
V gene: TRBV13
J gene: TRBJ2-3

CDR3 protein: CASSYSISSEQYF
clone size: -
V gene: TRBV6-2/TRBV6-3
J gene: -

CDR3 protein: CAWRPRDGYTF
clone size: -
V gene: TRBV30
J gene: TRBJ1-2

CDR3 protein: CASSGVTSGSIDEQFF
clone size: -
V gene: TRBV2
J gene: TRBJ2-1

CDR3 protein: CASSVGSGSGANVLTF
clone size: few
V gene: TRBV9
J gene: TRBJ2-6

CDR3 protein: CASRQGAFEQYF
clone size: -
V gene: TRBV6-1
J gene: -

CDR3 protein: CASSYSTGGGTEAFF
clone size: -
V gene: TRBV6-6
J gene: TRBJ1-1

CDR3 protein: CASMGRVNGPTNEKLFF
clone size: -
V gene: TRBV12-3/TRBV12-4
J gene: TRBJ1-4

CDR3 protein: CASSQGTGRLFF
clone size: -
V gene: TRBV4-2
J gene: TRBJ1-4

CDR3 protein: CASSQDPGGAAEQYF
clone size: -
V gene: TRBV3-1
J gene: TRBJ2-7

CDR3 protein: CASSSKLAGSYEQYF
clone size: few
V gene: TRBV7-9
J gene: TRBJ2-7

CDR3 protein: CASSYDRVGYGYTF
clone size: -
V gene: TRBV6-5
J gene: TRBJ1-2

CDR3 protein: CASSYSLPGAGTGELFF
clone size: -
V gene: TRBV6-6
J gene: TRBJ2-2

CDR3 protein: CASSLLPTSGGNGQFF
clone size: -
V gene: TRBV7-8
J gene: TRBJ2-1

CDR3 protein: CASSLGYDRKDTQYF
clone size: -
V gene: TRBV12-3/TRBV12-4
J gene: TRBJ2-3

CDR3 protein: CASSTQAGTGGGEQYF
clone size: -
V gene: TRBV7-2
J gene: -